The clone carrying this TCR beta chain was seen a handful of times. Unique molecular identifiers featured in how the TCRbeta library was prepared. Using its own MiXCR run on the PCR reads, TCRdb lists one record per CDR3 protein. The profile shows over 100,000 distinct CDR3 sequences, approximately 10% of them singletons. The sample belongs to a study of T-cell reconstitution after alpha-beta-depleted transplantation in children. This CDR3 is 13 amino acids long. CDR1 and CDR2 (germline): DFQATT, SNEGSKA (reference sequence). With V trimmed by 4 bases and J by 0 bases, 0 bases remained unmatched. This TCR was sampled from a boy aged 2 to 10 with acute lymphoblastic leukemia, due to receive a stem cell transplant. The starting material was PBMCs, obtained before TCRalphabeta/CD19-depleted stem cell transplant. The chain is built from TRBV20-1 and TRBJ2-3, with 8 bases identical to TRBD2. CDR3 sequence reads: CSATSGSTDTQYF. The DNA for the CDR3 is TGCAGTGCTACTAGCGGGAGCACAGATACGCAGTATTTT.